The 4 T cell receptor beta chains below all came from one sample that was sequenced in a study of T-cell memory formation after mild COVID-19. In TCRdb, the 5' RACE reads were re-called with MiXCR into one record per CDR3 protein. In the table there are about 360,000 distinct CDR3 sequences, approximately 15% of which are singletons. Source material: PBMCs or a T cell subset sorted from them (not recorded which). The receptors derive from a man between 18 and 29 years old who had mild COVID-19 (a few samples of this study predate the infection). Cell type and time point are not known.

This clonotype was recorded at least ten times. The chain joins TRBV5-1 to TRBJ2-5; D gene uncertain. V was shortened by 0 bases and J by 1 base, with 7 bases between the two germline ends. The germline V gene encodes CDR1 SGHRS and CDR2 YFSETQ. The CDR3 contains 14 residues. CDR3 nucleotides: TGCGCCAGCAGCTTGGGTCGTTTCCAAGAGACCCAGTACTTC. Protein: CASSLGRFQETQYF.

This sequence joins TRBV28 and TRBJ2-7; the match to TRBD1 covers 7 bases. The V gene's germline CDR1 is MDHEN and CDR2 SYDVKM. This CDR3 is built from 15 residues. V lost 5 bases and J lost 12; bases outside the gene matches: 19. The CDR3 coding sequence is TGTGCCAGCAGTCCCTCAACAGGGGAGCGCCCTCATGCGTACTTC. This encodes CASSPSTGERPHAYF.

This clonotype has a handful of counts. The chain combines TRBV7-3 with TRBJ1-1, with D uncertain. V was clipped by 4 bases and J by 4 bases, with 10 bases between them. The CDR3 has 13 residues. Germline CDR1 reads SGHTA; CDR2 reads FQGTGA. DNA for the CDR3: TGTGCCAGCAGCTCGGGTTCAGGCACTGAAGCTTTCTTT. It encodes CASSSGSGTEAFF. Full variable domain (remainder filled in from reference TRBV7-3 and TRBJ1-1): GAGVSQTPSNKVTEKGKYVELRCDPISGHTALYWYRQSLGQGPEFLIYFQGTGAADDSGLPNDRFFAVRPEGSVSTLKIQRTERGDSAVYLCASSSGSGTEAFFGQGTRLTVV.

This clonotype came up many times. V and J are TRBV5-6 and TRBJ2-1, with TRBD2 as a possible D gene (6 bases). V shed 1 base and J shed 14 bases, with 16 bases lying between them. There are 13 residues in the CDR3. Germline lookup yields CDR1 SGHDT and CDR2 YYEEEE. CDR3 protein: CASSLTSSGGKFF. CDR3 DNA sequence: TGTGCCAGCAGCTTGACTAGCTCTGGCGGGAAGTTCTTC.